This T cell receptor beta chain originates from a study of blood T cell repertoires in COVID-19. TCRdb's copy holds only in-frame clones and misses some; the assay was immunoSEQ multiplex PCR. The table records roughly 240,000 clones, 65% to 90% of them present only once. This clone occurred once. The sequenced sample consisted of peripheral blood. This sequence originates from a man in his forties or fifties with COVID-19, enrolled during active disease.

CDR3 DNA: TGTGCCAGCAGTTTAGCAAGGCCAGGTGAGCAGTTCTTC. It codes for CASSLARPGEQFF. The V and J genes are TRBV12-3 or TRBV12-4 and TRBJ2-1; D gene unclear. Trimming stripped 0 bases from V and 9 bases from J, with 9 bases between. The CDR3 is 13 amino acids.